These 19 T cell receptor beta chains were all obtained from the same sample, sequenced in a study of blood T cell repertoires in COVID-19. Produced via immunoSEQ multiplex PCR; TCRdb's table is partial and in-frame only. Of roughly 61,000 clones in the sample, around 66% were seen once. What was sequenced was PBMCs or T cells enriched from blood (not recorded which). The source of these receptors is a woman aged 60-75 years who had been exposed to COVID-19.

The chain employs TRBV19 and TRBJ1-6, with D uncertain. Germline CDR1 and CDR2: LNHDA and SQIVND (reference sequence). The CDR3 consists of 13 residues. V lost 5 bases, J lost 4 bases, and 6 bases lay in between. As DNA, the CDR3 is TGTGCCAGTAGTGGAGCATATAATTCACCCCTCCACTTT. Translation gives CASSGAYNSPLHF.

This chain uses TRBV6-5 with TRBJ2-4; D might be TRBD2 (6 bases). The V gene's germline CDR1 is MNHEY and CDR2 SVGAGI. Deletions cut 6 bases from V and 6 bases from J, with 18 bases between. This CDR3 spans 15 amino acids. CDR3 nucleotide sequence: TGTGCCAGCAGCGCTCGACTAGATAGTGGAAACATTCAGTACTTC. This translates into CASSARLDSGNIQYF.

The chain is built from TRBV7-9 and TRBJ1-4; a possible D gene is TRBD1 (5 bases). The ends were cut back, 1 base at V and 3 bases at J, with 12 bases in the middle. Germline assignment: CDR1 SEHNR and CDR2 FQNEAQ (reference sequence). The CDR3 totals 16 residues. The CDR3 spells CASSLDGTGANEKLFF. The CDR3 nucleotides read TGTGCCAGCAGCTTAGATGGTACAGGAGCTAATGAAAAACTGTTTTTT.

This sequence joins TRBV30 and TRBJ2-1; 11 bases map to TRBD2. J was trimmed by 1 base and V by 4 bases; bases with no gene match: 6. The CDR3 spans 16 residues. CDR1 and CDR2 (germline): GTSNPN, SVGIG (reference sequence). In DNA form, the CDR3 reads TGTGCCTGGACCGAAGGACTAGCGGGTTCCTACAATGAGCAGTTCTTC. This sequence encodes CAWTEGLAGSYNEQFF.

The chain joins TRBV6-5 to TRBJ1-5; no clear D gene. The germline gives CDR1 MNHEY, CDR2 SVGAGI. CDR3 length: 15 amino acids. The V end lost 6 bases, the J end lost 6 bases, and 18 bases lay between the germline ends. This CDR3 reads CASRGTGLRPQPQHF. In DNA form, the CDR3 reads TGTGCCAGCAGAGGTACCGGCCTCAGGCCTCAGCCCCAGCATTTT.

This chain connects TRBV7-8 to TRBJ1-1; no definite D call. The V gene lost 5 bases and the J gene lost 5 bases, with 9 bases spanning the gap. Per germline, CDR1 SGHVS and CDR2 FQNEAQ. CDR3 size: 12 residues. The CDR3 DNA reads as TGTGCCAGCAGCCCCGGGAGTACTGAAGCTTTCTTT. Translation gives CASSPGSTEAFF.

The gene calls are TRBV7-2 and TRBJ1-2; D call uncertain. The germline gives CDR1 SGHTA, CDR2 FQGNSA. The CDR3 extends over 15 amino acids. V was shortened by 0 bases and J by 3 bases, with 11 bases between the two germline ends. In DNA form, the CDR3 reads TGTGCCAGCAGCTTAGCCCCAGGTACGGACTATGGCTACACCTTC. Amino acid sequence: CASSLAPGTDYGYTF. The entire variable domain, with the rest obtained from reference TRBV7-2 and TRBJ1-2, is as follows: GAGVSQSPSNKVTEKGKDVELRCDPISGHTALYWYRQSLGQGLEFLIYFQGNSAPDKSGLPSDRFSAERTGGSVSTLTIQRTQQEDSAVYLCASSLAPGTDYGYTFGSGTRLTVV.

V and J are TRBV21-1 and TRBJ2-2; TRBD2 is the table's D call, not checked against the DNA. TRBV21-1 represents a pseudogene. CDR3 length: 15 amino acids. For the CDR3, the DNA is TGTGCCAGCACGCCGGGGGGCCATAACACCGGGGAGCTGTTTTTT. Translation: CASTPGGHNTGELFF.

The chain links TRBV5-1 to TRBJ1-1, with unresolved D. This CDR3 comprises 14 residues. Germline CDR1 SGHRS, CDR2 YFSETQ. Trimming removed 1 base at V and 0 bases at J, with 7 bases between. Here the CDR3 reads CASSLNQVNTEAFF. CDR3 nucleotide sequence: TGCGCCAGCAGCTTGAATCAGGTGAACACTGAAGCTTTCTTT.

The rearrangement joins TRBV18 to TRBJ1-2, with a tentative D call TRBD1 (6 bases). The ends were cut back, 3 bases at V and 8 bases at J, with 13 bases in the middle. CDR1 is KGHSH and CDR2 is LQKENI in the germline V gene. The CDR3 loop spans 13 amino acids. CDR3 sequence (DNA): TGTGCCAGCTCACCTTTGGGGACACCCGGCTACACCTTC. It translates to CASSPLGTPGYTF.

The chain employs TRBV9 and TRBJ1-2, with no clear D. The V end was cut by 0 bases, the J end by 4 bases, with 10 bases between. This CDR3 has 14 residues. Per the germline V gene, CDR1 is SGDLS and CDR2 is YYNGEE. The CDR3 nucleotides are TGTGCCAGCAGCGTAGTACCGGAGAGCTATGGCTACACCTTC. It translates to CASSVVPESYGYTF.

This chain connects TRBV13 to TRBJ2-2; D uncertain. V dropped 0 bases and J dropped 4 bases, with 9 bases sitting between them. This CDR3 is built from 15 residues. Germline-derived CDR1 and CDR2 are PRHDT and FYEKMQ (reference sequence). CDR3 in amino acids: CASSLGGSGTGELFF. CDR3 nucleotides: TGTGCCAGCAGCTTAGGCGGGTCGGGCACCGGGGAGCTGTTTTTT.

The J gene is TRBJ1-6, the V gene TRBV30; tentatively, D is TRBD1 (6 bases). V lost 3 bases to trimming and J lost 3 bases, with 15 bases between them. Germline V gene sequence: CDR1 GTSNPN, CDR2 SVGIG (reference sequence). The CDR3 consists of 16 residues. This CDR3 reads CAWSPSDSDYNSPLHF. In DNA, the CDR3 is TGTGCCTGGAGCCCTTCGGACAGCGACTATAATTCACCCCTCCACTTT.

This clone was picked up many times. The chain couples TRBV3-1 (or the pseudogene TRBV3-2) to TRBJ2-3, with TRBD2 identical over 10 bases. This CDR3 contains 15 residues. J was trimmed by 5 bases and V by 3 bases; bases with no gene match: 5. The germline CDR1 and CDR2 sequences are LGHDT and YNNKEL (reference sequence). CDR3 nucleotides: TGTGCCAGCAGCCATCTAGCGGGAGCTATAGATACGCAGTATTTT. It translates to CASSHLAGAIDTQYF.

This clone was counted between two and nine times. The chain employs TRBV5-6 and TRBJ1-1; TRBD1 aligns across 7 bases. The J segment lost 5 bases and the V segment lost 0 bases, leaving 10 bases of the junction unmatched. Germline V gene data show CDR1 as SGHDT and CDR2 as YYEEEE. The CDR3 contains 16 residues. The CDR3 loop is CASSLDPGGRLTEAFF. In DNA form, the CDR3 reads TGTGCCAGCAGCTTGGACCCAGGGGGACGATTAACTGAAGCTTTCTTT.

This clone was seen a few times. This sequence joins TRBV7-9 and TRBJ1-3, with 7 bases fitting TRBD1. The CDR3 has 15 residues. Germline V CDR1 and CDR2: SEHNR, FQNEAQ (reference sequence). J lost 7 bases, V lost 1 base, and 7 bases had no gene match. The CDR3 DNA follows: TGTGCCAGCAGCTTAGGGCCAGGGGGTATTAACACCATATATTTT. Protein: CASSLGPGGINTIYF.

This clone was counted a single time. The CDR3 nucleotides read TGTGCCAGCAAGGAGACTAGCGGGAGAGACGAGCAGTACTTC. Encoded protein: CASKETSGRDEQYF. V gene TRBV27 combines with J gene TRBJ2-7; 12 positions match TRBD2. Losses at the gene ends were 7 bases for V and 5 bases for J; bases not matched to a gene: 6. Germline lookup yields CDR1 MNHEY and CDR2 SMNVEV (reference sequence). The CDR3 is made up of 14 amino acids.

In DNA, the CDR3 is TGTGCCAGCAGTTTAGAAGGGAGCTCCTACAATGAGCAGTTCTTC. Protein product: CASSLEGSSYNEQFF. The genes are TRBV27 and TRBJ2-1, with D tentatively TRBD2 (5 bases). Germline V lookup: CDR1 MNHEY, CDR2 SMNVEV (reference sequence). V lost 2 bases and J 0 bases, leaving 8 bases between the germline ends. This CDR3 contains 15 residues.

This clone was detected only a few times. The V gene is TRBV6-6, the J gene TRBJ1-1, with D possibly TRBD1 on 5 matching bases. The germline V gene has CDR1 MNHNY and CDR2 SVGAGI (reference sequence). V was shortened by 5 bases and J by 6 bases, with 7 bases between the two germline ends. The CDR3 runs 11 residues. CDR3 loop: CASSHRSEAFF. The DNA for the CDR3 is TGTGCCAGCAGTCACAGGTCTGAAGCTTTCTTT.